This T cell receptor (beta chain) emerged from a study of T cell changes during pregnancy in multiple sclerosis. The assay was immunoSEQ multiplex PCR, and TCRdb's table has in-frame clones only and misses some. The sample lists tens of thousands of clones; more than 80% were seen once. This CDR3 is built from 14 residues. V lost 7 bases to trimming and J lost 7 bases; unmatched junction nucleotides: 6. CDR1 is MNHEY and CDR2 is SVGAGI in the germline V gene. The sequences come from peripheral blood, collected in the second trimester of pregnancy. This TCR was recovered from a female donor in good health, enrolled as a control in a pregnancy study. This chain uses TRBV6-5 with TRBJ1-6, with 8 bases fitting TRBD1. The CDR3 spells CASNTWTGNSPLHF. The CDR3 nucleotides read TGTGCCAGCAATACGTGGACAGGGAATTCACCCCTCCACTTT.